The 5 T cell receptor beta chains presented below share a single source sample, sequenced in a study of liver allograft versus peripheral blood T cells. For the study at large: What was compared were the T cell receptor repertoires in transplanted livers and those in the peripheral blood of recipients.

TCRdb reanalysed the reads using MiXCR and keeps one entry per CDR3 protein. There are over 9,000 distinct CDR3 sequences in the sample; about a fifth occur only once, and about 1.2% lies in the top ten. These receptors were taken from a human patient who had a liver transplant. A share of the T cells may be of graft donor origin.

V is TRBV20-1 and J is TRBJ1-1, with a weak D call TRBD1 (5 bases). V dropped 1 base and J dropped 4 bases, with 10 bases sitting between them. The CDR3 runs to 13 residues. Germline V CDR1 and CDR2: DFQATT, SNEGSKA (reference sequence). This CDR3 is CSARGGGGTEAFF. CDR3 nucleotides: TGCAGTGCTAGAGGGGGGGGGGGCACTGAAGCTTTCTTT.

The V gene is TRBV14, the J gene TRBJ1-4; 10 nucleotides line up with TRBD1. Per germline, CDR1 SGHDN and CDR2 FVKESK. The CDR3 loop spans 16 amino acids. V lost 4 bases, J lost 10 bases, and 12 bases stayed unmatched. This CDR3 reads CASSRDTDRGTGKLFF. As DNA, the CDR3 is TGTGCCAGCAGCCGGGACACGGACAGGGGGACTGGAAAACTGTTTTTT. The variable domain in full, completed from reference TRBV14 and TRBJ1-4, reads EAGVTQFPSHSVIEKGQTVTLRCDPISGHDNLYWYRRVMGKEIKFLLHFVKESKQDESGMPNNRFLAERTGGTYSTLKVQPAELEDSGVYFCASSRDTDRGTGKLFFGSGTQLSVL.

CDR3 region: CASSPGRRDTQYF. The CDR3 DNA reads TGTGCCAGCAGCCCGGGACGGCGAGATACGCAGTATTTT. The rearrangement uses TRBV14 and TRBJ2-3; D assignment may be TRBD1 or TRBD2 (5 bases each). Trimming left V 4 bases short and J 5 bases short, with 10 bases between. The germline CDR1 and CDR2 sequences are SGHDN and FVKESK. The CDR3 runs to 13 residues. Filled out from reference TRBV14 and TRBJ2-3, the complete variable domain reads EAGVTQFPSHSVIEKGQTVTLRCDPISGHDNLYWYRRVMGKEIKFLLHFVKESKQDESGMPNNRFLAERTGGTYSTLKVQPAELEDSGVYFCASSPGRRDTQYFGPGTRLTVL.

This clonotype appeared a single time. A clone one base away is much larger, so this may be a read error. This chain links TRBV6-1 with TRBJ2-1; TRBD1 might be the D (7 bases). This CDR3 is 13 amino acids long. Germline CDR1 is MNHNS and CDR2 is SASEGT. Between the trimmed V and J ends, which lost 4 bases and 9 bases, there was a span of 13 bases. Here the CDR3 reads CASSGRGQGEQFF. The DNA of the CDR3 is TGTGCCAGCAGTGGGAGGGGGCAGGGTGAGCAGTTCTTC.

This clonotype has only a few counts. This chain links TRBV6-1 with TRBJ1-3; D is ambiguous. V was trimmed by 2 bases and J by 0 bases, leaving 11 bases between them. From germline, CDR1 is MNHNS and CDR2 SASEGT. The CDR3 is 16 residues long. Here the CDR3 DNA reads TGTGCCAGCAGTGAAAACTCGGCTAACTCTGGAAACACCATATATTTT. Its translation: CASSENSANSGNTIYF.